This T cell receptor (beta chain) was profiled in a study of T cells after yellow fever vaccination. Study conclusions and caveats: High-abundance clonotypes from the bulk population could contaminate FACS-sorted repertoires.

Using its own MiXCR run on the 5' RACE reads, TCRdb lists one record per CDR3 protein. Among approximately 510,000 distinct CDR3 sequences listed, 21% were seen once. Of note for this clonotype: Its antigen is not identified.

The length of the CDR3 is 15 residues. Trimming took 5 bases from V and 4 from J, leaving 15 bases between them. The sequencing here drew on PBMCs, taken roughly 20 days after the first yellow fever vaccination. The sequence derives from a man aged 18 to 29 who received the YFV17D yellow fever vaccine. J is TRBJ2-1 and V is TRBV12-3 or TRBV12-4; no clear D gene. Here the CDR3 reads CASSPTYGEYNEQFF. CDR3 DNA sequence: TGTGCCAGCAGTCCCACCTATGGGGAATACAATGAGCAGTTCTTC.